One sample yielded the 17 T cell receptor beta chains listed below, sequenced in a study of blood T cell repertoires in COVID-19. Sequenced by immunoSEQ multiplex PCR; TCRdb stores in-frame clones only, minus some. The sample gives approximately 210,000 clones, about nine tenths of which show up once; 0.75% to 0.9% is in the top ten. The sample was peripheral blood. These receptors all come from a woman aged 65 to 85 with acute or convalescent COVID-19.

CDR3 nucleotides: TGTGCCAGTAGTATAGCGGGGACATCCCGGAGGGAGACCCAGTACTTC. Protein: CASSIAGTSRRETQYF. The rearrangement links TRBV19 to TRBJ2-5, with D tentatively TRBD1 (6 bases). The length of the CDR3 is 16 residues. Trimming pared 1 base from V and 5 bases from J, leaving 17 bases between. Germline V lookup: CDR1 LNHDA, CDR2 SQIVND (reference sequence).

J is TRBJ2-3 and V is TRBV6-2 or TRBV6-3; 8 bases are a match to TRBD2. Germline lookup yields CDR1 MNHEY and CDR2 SVGEGT. CDR3 length equals 16 residues. Trimming removed 2 bases from V and 1 base from J; junction bases left unmatched: 5. CDR3 DNA: TGTGCCAGCAGTTACAGCCTAGCGGGTGGCACAGATACGCAGTATTTT. Translation: CASSYSLAGGTDTQYF.

V gene TRBV5-1 combines with J gene TRBJ2-2; 9 nucleotides align to TRBD2. The CDR3 totals 16 residues. From germline, CDR1 is SGHRS and CDR2 YFSETQ. J gave up 7 bases and V 3 bases, and 10 bases lay outside the gene matches. CDR3 DNA: TGCGCCAGCAGCTCGAAAAGCGGGAGGAGTAACGGGGAGCTGTTTTTT. Its translation is CASSSKSGRSNGELFF. The full variable domain, completed using reference TRBV5-1 and TRBJ2-2, is KAGVTQTPRYLIKTRGQQVTLSCSPISGHRSVSWYQQTPGQGLQFLFEYFSETQRNKGNFPGRFSGRQFSNSRSEMNVSTLELGDSALYLCASSSKSGRSNGELFFGEGSRLTVL.

V usage is TRBV3-1 (or the pseudogene TRBV3-2) and J usage is TRBJ2-1, with 11 bases matching TRBD2. CDR1 is LGHDT and CDR2 is YNNKEL in the germline V gene (reference sequence). There are 16 residues in the CDR3. Trimming at V came to 4 bases and at J to 14 bases, leaving 16 bases not matched to a gene. The CDR3 spells CASSPAFSGGAFREFF. DNA for the CDR3: TGTGCCAGCAGCCCCGCGTTTAGCGGGGGGGCCTTTAGGGAGTTCTTC.

CDR3 sequence: CASSVQQGADTQYF. The CDR3 DNA sequence: TGTGCCAGCAGCGTCCAACAGGGGGCAGATACGCAGTATTTT. V is TRBV5-4 and J is TRBJ2-3; TRBD1 aligns across 8 bases. The CDR3 loop spans 14 amino acids. Losses at the gene ends were 4 bases for V and 4 bases for J; bases not matched to a gene: 5. CDR1 is SGHNT, CDR2 YYREEE, per germline (reference sequence).

The chain carries TRBV5-1 and TRBJ1-2; D may be TRBD1 (6 bases). The V gene lost 0 bases and the J gene lost 0 bases, with 9 bases spanning the gap. Germline CDR1 SGHRS, CDR2 YFSETQ. The length of the CDR3 is 15 residues. The CDR3 loop reads CASSLGTAANYGYTF. The CDR3 coding sequence is TGCGCCAGCAGCTTGGGGACAGCTGCTAACTATGGCTACACCTTC.

This clone appeared once. The chain has TRBV6-5 and TRBJ1-1, with 8 bases that match TRBD1. The CDR3 sequence is 13 residues long. Germline assignment: CDR1 MNHEY and CDR2 SVGAGI. With V trimmed by 5 bases and J by 5 bases, 4 bases remained unmatched. The CDR3 spells CASSRTGLTEAFF. DNA of the CDR3: TGTGCCAGCAGTCGGACAGGGCTTACTGAAGCTTTCTTT.

V is TRBV19 and J is TRBJ1-3; D remains ambiguous. The V end lost 5 bases, the J end lost 0 bases, and 11 bases lay between the germline ends. The CDR3 is 15 residues long. Germline V gene data show CDR1 as LNHDA and CDR2 as SQIVND (reference sequence). CDR3 sequence (DNA): TGTGCCAGTAGTTATCAGATCCTCTCTGGAAACACCATATATTTT. Amino acid sequence: CASSYQILSGNTIYF.

The V call is TRBV28, the J call TRBJ1-1; D remains ambiguous. V lost 6 bases to trimming and J lost 7 bases, with 12 bases between them. CDR3 size: 12 residues. Germline V gene lookup returns CDR1 MDHEN and CDR2 SYDVKM. CDR3 in DNA: TGTGCCAGCAGCATAATGGAGCTTGAAGCTTTCTTT. As protein: CASSIMELEAFF. Drawing the rest from reference TRBV28 and TRBJ1-1, the complete variable domain is DVKVTQSSRYLVKRTGEKVFLECVQDMDHENMFWYRQDPGLGLRLIYFSYDVKMKEKGDIPEGYSVSREKKERFSLILESASTNQTSMYLCASSIMELEAFFGQGTRLTVV.

The rearrangement links TRBV5-1 to TRBJ1-3, with TRBD1 as a possible D gene (6 bases). V lost 4 bases and J 2 bases, leaving 16 bases between the germline ends. Germline V CDR1 and CDR2: SGHRS, YFSETQ. The CDR3 consists of 16 residues. CDR3 DNA sequence: TGCGCCAGCAGCCCAGGGACACCTAATGCTGGAAACACCATATATTTT. Amino acids: CASSPGTPNAGNTIYF.

The V call is TRBV3-1 (or the pseudogene TRBV3-2), the J call TRBJ2-5; D is possibly TRBD2 (5 bases). The CDR3 runs 12 residues. The V gene lost 5 bases and the J gene lost 9 bases, with 13 bases spanning the gap. The V gene's germline CDR1 is LGHDT and CDR2 YNNKEL (reference sequence). CDR3 DNA sequence: TGTGCCAGCAGCTACCTCGACGGGGCCCAGTACTTC. The encoded protein is CASSYLDGAQYF.

This rearrangement joins TRBV4-2 to TRBJ1-5; 10 bases line up with TRBD1. The CDR3 loop spans 15 amino acids. V was pared by 5 bases and J by 2 bases, with 3 bases of the junction left unmatched. The germline CDR1 and CDR2 sequences are LGHNA and YNFKEQ. CDR3 protein: CASSAGTGGNQPQHF. The CDR3 DNA follows: TGTGCCAGCAGCGCCGGGACAGGGGGCAATCAGCCCCAGCATTTT.

V and J are TRBV5-8 and TRBJ1-6; D remains ambiguous. In germline, CDR1 is SGHTS, CDR2 YDEGEE. Trimming pared 2 bases from V and 7 bases from J, leaving 16 bases between. This CDR3 has 16 residues. CDR3 sequence (DNA): TGTGCCAGCAGCTTAAGAAACGTAGCGGGGAATTCACCCCTCCACTTT. Translation gives CASSLRNVAGNSPLHF.

The chain uses TRBV5-1 and TRBJ2-1; a weak D match, TRBD2 (5 bases). Germline CDR1 reads SGHRS; CDR2 reads YFSETQ. This CDR3 is built from 12 residues. Trimming left V 5 bases short and J 6 bases short, with 9 bases between. Here the CDR3 reads CASREEFNEQFF. The CDR3 DNA reads TGCGCCAGCAGGGAGGAATTCAATGAGCAGTTCTTC.

CDR3 amino acids: CASSPEVGAAVGYTF. The CDR3 nucleotides are TGCGCCAGCAGCCCCGAAGTGGGGGCGGCGGTTGGCTACACCTTC. V usage is TRBV5-1 and J usage is TRBJ1-2; perhaps TRBD1 as D (6 bases). CDR3 length: 15 amino acids. The ends were cut back, 4 bases at V and 7 bases at J, with 20 bases in the middle. CDR1 is SGHRS, CDR2 YFSETQ, per germline.

This chain joins TRBV5-1 and TRBJ2-3; D may be TRBD1 (6 bases). The germline V and J ends were trimmed by 5 bases and 0 bases, with 7 bases remaining between them. Per germline, CDR1 SGHRS and CDR2 YFSETQ. This CDR3 is built from 13 residues. CDR3 nucleotides: TGCGCCAGCAGGCAGGGGAGCACAGATACGCAGTATTTT. This translates into CASRQGSTDTQYF.

This chain uses TRBV7-2 with TRBJ1-4, with 8 bases identical to TRBD1. CDR1 is SGHTA and CDR2 is FQGNSA in the germline V gene. J lost 7 bases, V lost 4 bases, and 5 bases had no gene match. The length of the CDR3 is 14 residues. CDR3 protein: CASSYRGSVEKLFF. The CDR3 DNA is TGTGCCAGCAGCTACAGGGGGAGCGTTGAAAAACTGTTTTTT.